This TCR beta chain was sequenced during a study of OX40 agonist ivuxolimab in advanced cancers. CDR1 and CDR2 (germline): MDHEN, SYDVKM. CDR3 length: 12 residues. Trimming left V 4 bases short and J 6 bases short, with 9 bases between. The method was immunoSEQ multiplex PCR; TCRdb's version includes in-frame clones alone and lacks a portion of them. This table holds tens of thousands of clones, around 90% found once. The chain is built from TRBV28 and TRBJ2-5, with no clear D. Specimen: CD4+ or CD8+ T cells sorted from blood, collected in a trial of the OX40 agonist ivuxolimab. This TCR was recovered from an adult with an advanced solid tumor such as melanoma, head and neck, liver or kidney cancer. The CDR3 sequence is CASSSSIKTQYF. CDR3 sequence (DNA): TGTGCCAGCAGTTCCTCGATAAAGACCCAGTACTTC.